The rows below give T cell receptor beta chains drawn from one sample of a study of T cell changes during pregnancy in multiple sclerosis. Profiling relied on immunoSEQ multiplex PCR, and the TCRdb table lists in-frame clones only, not all of them. The sample comprises around 40,000 clones, more than 85% of which are singletons, and approximately 0.37% rests with the top ten. The sequences come from CD4+ T cells from peripheral blood mononuclear cells, collected in the second trimester of pregnancy. These receptors originate from a female donor with multiple sclerosis, enrolled in a pregnancy study. The CDR3 runs from the conserved cysteine through the conserved F or W. A D gene is named only where the DNA matches it firmly. A clone size is listed for some rows: how often the clone was seen (once, few, many), or a class if it is expanded.

>TRBV7-2|.|TRBD2|TRBJ2-3
TGTGCCAGCAGCTCCCGCTTTGCAGCGGGGGTAAAGACAGATACGCAGTATTTT
CASSSRFAAGVKTDTQYF
>TRBV7-6|.|TRBD2|TRBJ2-1
TGTGCCAGCAGCTACGCTAGCGGGAGGGCGGACAATGAGCAGTTCTTC
CASSYASGRADNEQFF
>TRBV28|.|.|TRBJ1-1
TGTGCCAGCAGTTTAGTAATGAACACTGAAGCTTTCTTT
CASSLVMNTEAFF
>TRBV7-3|.|.|TRBJ2-1
TGTGCCAGCAGCTTCGGCGGTACGCCTTACAATGAGCAGTTCTTC
CASSFGGTPYNEQFF
>TRBV30|.|.|TRBJ2-5
TGTGCCTGGAGTCCCATCAGGCCATTTGGAGGGGAGACCCAGTACTTC
CAWSPIRPFGGETQYF
>TRBV9|.|TRBD2|TRBJ2-2
TGTGCCAGCAGCGTGGGACTAGCGGGAAACACCGGGGAGCTGTTTTTT
CASSVGLAGNTGELFF
>TRBV7-9|.|.|TRBJ2-2
TGTGCCAGCAGCTTCACAGTGCACACCGGGGAGCTGTTTTTT
CASSFTVHTGELFF
>TRBV19|once|.|TRBJ1-2
TGTGCCAGTAGTGCCGGACAGTCTATCTATGGCTACACCTTC
CASSAGQSIYGYTF
>TRBV5-4|.|.|TRBJ1-1
TGTGCCAGCAGCTTGGGGCAGAGGACTGAAGCTTTCTTT
CASSLGQRTEAFF
>TRBV7-8|.|TRBD1|TRBJ2-6
TGTGGCTGGACAGGGGCTGGGGCCAACGTCCTGACTTTC
CGWTGAGANVLTF
>TRBV19|once|.|TRBJ1-5
TGTGCCAGTAGGGGGAGCACCGTTATTAGCAATCAGCCCCAGCATTTT
CASRGSTVISNQPQHF
>TRBV7-9|.|.|TRBJ1-1
TGTGCCAGCAGCTTCCGGGACATCGTACCGAACACTGAAGCTTTCTTT
CASSFRDIVPNTEAFF
>TRBV4-1|once|TRBD2|TRBJ2-3
TGCGCCAGCAGCCAAGAAACGGGAGGCCCAGATACGCAGTATTTT
CASSQETGGPDTQYF
>TRBV18|.|.|TRBJ2-1
TGTGCCAGCTCACCGCTCGAGGCGGGTGAGCAGTTCTTC
CASSPLEAGEQFF
>TRBV7-9|few|TRBD1|TRBJ1-5
TGTGCCAGCAGCTTTGACAGGGGTAGTCAGCCCCAGCATTTT
CASSFDRGSQPQHF
>TRBV18|once|.|TRBJ1-5
TGTGCCAGCTCATCGGGGGATCAGCCCCAGCATTTT
CASSSGDQPQHF
>TRBV11-2|.|.|TRBJ2-7
TGTGCCAGCAGCTATCGGGAGTACTCCTACGAGCAGTACTTC
CASSYREYSYEQYF
>TRBV19|once|.|TRBJ1-2
TGTGCCAGTAGTATTAGGCAAAAAGGACTATGGGGATACACCTTC
CASSIRQKGLWGYTF
>TRBV21-1|.|.|TRBJ1-1
TGTGCCAGCAGCAAAGGAATTGAAGGGCGGGACTCAAAGGCCAGAGGCACTGAAGCTTTCTTT
CASSKGIEGRDSKARGTEAFF
>TRBV6-1|.|TRBD1|TRBJ1-5
TGTGCCAGTACAGGGGGTCCTAATGGCAATCAGCCCCAGCATTTT
CASTGGPNGNQPQHF
>TRBV6-5|.|.|TRBJ2-1
TGTGCCAGCAGTTACTCTGCGGGGACGGGGTACAATGAGCAGTTCTTC
CASSYSAGTGYNEQFF
>TRBV7-2|.|TRBD1|TRBJ1-2
TGTGCCAGCAGCTTAGCAGGACAGGGCCAGTATGGCTACACCTTC
CASSLAGQGQYGYTF
>TRBV7-2|.|.|TRBJ1-5
TGTGCCAGCTCGGACAGTAGCAATCAGCCCCAGCATTTT
CASSDSSNQPQHF
>TRBV7-8|once|.|TRBJ1-2
TGTGCCAGCGAAGAAGGGGATTTTACTAACTATGGCTACACCTTC
CASEEGDFTNYGYTF
>TRBV5-1|few|.|TRBJ1-1
TGCGCCAGCAGCTTGGAAGTCTCGCAGGGCAGGGGAGCTTTCTTT
CASSLEVSQGRGAFF
>TRBV7-2|.|TRBD2|TRBJ2-3
TGTGCCAGCAGCGTCAGATTAGCGGGAGGCCCAGATACGCAGTATTTT
CASSVRLAGGPDTQYF
>TRBV19|.|.|TRBJ2-3
TGTGCCAGTAGTATTGGGTTTGGGGACTCAACGCAGTATTTT
CASSIGFGDSTQYF
>TRBV30|.|.|TRBJ1-1
TGTGCCTGGGACTGGGACACTGAAGCTTTCTTT
CAWDWDTEAFF
>TRBV21-1|.|.|TRBJ2-7
TGTGCCAGCAGCACCGAGCGGGGCTACTCCTACGAGCAGTACTTC
CASSTERGYSYEQYF
>TRBV6-5|.|.|TRBJ1-1
TGTGCCAGCAGTTACTCTGGATGGGGCAGGAACACTGAAGCTTTCTTT
CASSYSGWGRNTEAFF
>TRBV5-1|.|.|TRBJ1-1
TGCGCCAGCAGCTTGGGGGGCGCGGACACTGAAGCTTTCTTT
CASSLGGADTEAFF
>TRBV28|.|.|TRBJ1-2
TGTGCCAGCAGTTTGCCCACAGGGTTCGGCTATGGCTACACCTTC
CASSLPTGFGYGYTF
>TRBV6-6|.|TRBD1|TRBJ2-5
TGTGCCAGCAGTCGGGACAGCCGAAAAGAGACCCAGTACTTC
CASSRDSRKETQYF
>TRBV6-5|.|.|TRBJ1-1
TGTGCCAGCAGTTACAAACGGGAAGCTTTCTTT
CASSYKREAFF
>TRBV27|.|.|TRBJ1-1
TGTGCCAGCATCCGGGGTTCCTCGAACACTGAAGCTTTCTTT
CASIRGSSNTEAFF
>TRBV7-2|.|.|TRBJ1-3
TGTGCCAGCAGCTATGCAGGGTTGTCTGGAAACACCATGTATTTT
CASSYAGLSGNTMYF
>TRBV19|.|TRBD1|TRBJ1-2
TGTGCCAGTGCCGGGACAGGGTGGTATGGCTACACCTTC
CASAGTGWYGYTF
>TRBV6-5|.|.|TRBJ1-2
TGTGCCAGCAGTTACCGCCCGGAGGGCAACGGGGGCTACACCTTC
CASSYRPEGNGGYTF
>TRBV11-1|.|.|TRBJ1-4
TGTGCCAGCAGCGGAGGAGCAACTAATGAAAAACTGTTTTTT
CASSGGATNEKLFF
>TRBV5-4|few|TRBD2|TRBJ2-2
TGTGCCAGCAGCCCCGGGACTAGTCGCACCGGGGAGCTGTTTTTT
CASSPGTSRTGELFF
>TRBV6-5|.|TRBD2|TRBJ2-1
TGTGCCAGCAGTTACCGAACTTCTGGACTAGGGAATGAGCAGTTCTTC
CASSYRTSGLGNEQFF
>TRBV5-1|.|TRBD1|TRBJ1-2
TGCGCCAGCAGCTTGGCTATGAATCAGGACAGGGGGGTTAACTATGGCTACACCTTC
CASSLAMNQDRGVNYGYTF
>TRBV6-4|.|.|TRBJ2-1
TGTGCCAGCAGTAGCGCAGCTTACAATGAGCAGTTCTTC
CASSSAAYNEQFF
>TRBV6-5|.|.|TRBJ2-7
TGTGCCAGCAGTTACTCGGGGGGTGGGGAGGTAGGGGAGCAGTACTTC
CASSYSGGGEVGEQYF
>TRBV18|.|.|TRBJ2-5
TGTGCCAGCTCACCACCGGGCAGGGGAGAGACCCAGTACTTC
CASSPPGRGETQYF
>TRBV5-1|.|.|TRBJ1-1
TGCGCCAGCAGCTTGGCCTACAGCAACATGAACACTGAAGCTTTCTTT
CASSLAYSNMNTEAFF
>TRBV21-1|.|.|TRBJ1-2
TGTGCCAGCAGCATATATGGCTACACCTTC
CASSIYGYTF
>TRBV5-6|.|.|TRBJ2-7
TGTGCCAGCAGCTTTAGCCAAGAGCAGTACTTC
CASSFSQEQYF
>TRBV7-2|.|TRBD1|TRBJ1-6
TGTGCCAGCAGCCGGGGACAGACAAATTCACCCCTCCACTTT
CASSRGQTNSPLHF
>TRBV9|.|.|TRBJ1-4
TGTGCCAGCAGCGCTCGACAGTACCAGACAACTAATGAAAAACTGTTTTTT
CASSARQYQTTNEKLFF